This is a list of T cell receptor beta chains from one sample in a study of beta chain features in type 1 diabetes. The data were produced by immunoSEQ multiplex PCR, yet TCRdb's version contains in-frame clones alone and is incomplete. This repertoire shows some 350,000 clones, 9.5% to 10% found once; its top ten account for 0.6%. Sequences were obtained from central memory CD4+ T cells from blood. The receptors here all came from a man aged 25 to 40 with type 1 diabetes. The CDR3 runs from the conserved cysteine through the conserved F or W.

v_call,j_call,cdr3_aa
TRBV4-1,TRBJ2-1,CASSQISGKSTNEQFF
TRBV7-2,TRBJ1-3,CASRGFQVGNTIYF
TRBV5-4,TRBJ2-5,CASSLGGAETQYF
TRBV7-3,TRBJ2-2,CASSLMNTGELFF
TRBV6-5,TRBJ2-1,CASSFSGRGANEQFF
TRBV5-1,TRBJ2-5,CASSSTGLEETQYF
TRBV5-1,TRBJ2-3,CASSLAGGGTDTQYF
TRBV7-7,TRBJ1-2,CASSLTGRGYGYTF
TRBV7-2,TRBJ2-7,CASSYSSNGYEQYF
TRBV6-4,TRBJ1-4,CASRPQGQANEKLFF
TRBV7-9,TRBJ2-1,CASSSPASGDYNEQFF
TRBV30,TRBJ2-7,CAWSVWASGSLTYEQYF
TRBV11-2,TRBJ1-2,CASSQQAGVDYGYTF
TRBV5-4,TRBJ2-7,CASSSGLAGGGREQYF
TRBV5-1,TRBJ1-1,CASSLAENTEAFF
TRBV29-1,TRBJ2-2,CSVQGGGNTGELFF
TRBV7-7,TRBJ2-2,CAIKGSGAKRAGELFF
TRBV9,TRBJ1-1,CAGSVAIGGSNTEAFF
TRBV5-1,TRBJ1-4,CASSPGRVEEKLFF
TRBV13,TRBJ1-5,CASSSRDFPGNQPQHF
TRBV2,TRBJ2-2,CASSETGEGTGELFF
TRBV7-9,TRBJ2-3,CASSLRGGRHTDTQYF
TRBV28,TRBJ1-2,CASSLWGTSNYGYTF
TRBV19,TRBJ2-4,CASVSWTSKNIQYF
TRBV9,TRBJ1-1,CASSAAMNTEAFF
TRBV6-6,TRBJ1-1,CASSYTRNLGNTEAFF
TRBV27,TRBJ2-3,CASASGRQSDTQYF
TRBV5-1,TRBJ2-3,CASREGTGASTDTQYF
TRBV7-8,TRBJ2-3,CASSALPGLGTDTQYF